These 10 T cell receptor beta chains were sequenced from one sample in a study of T cells in Graves' hyperthyroidism and ophthalmopathy. Authors of the study amplified TCR beta CDR3 regions from RNA transcripts. The HTBI primer set was used in a first-round RT-PCR of the TCR CDR3. TCRdb independently ran MiXCR on the multiplex PCR reads; one entry per CDR3 protein. The data hold 700,000 to 950,000 distinct CDR3 sequences, with under 45% observed a single time. The sequenced material came from blood. The receptors shown here come from a woman between 35 and 50 years old with Graves' hyperthyroidism.

The rearrangement links TRBV29-1 to TRBJ2-5; possible D gene TRBD1, 7 bases. Looked up from germline, CDR1 is SQVTM and CDR2 is ANQGSEA. V was shortened by 3 bases and J by 2 bases, with 13 bases between the two germline ends. The CDR3 sequence is 14 residues long. This chain's CDR3 is CSVDGQGGQETQYF. The CDR3 DNA is TGCAGCGTTGATGGCCAGGGGGGACAAGAGACCCAGTACTTC.

Comments on this clonotype: Possible read error: a much larger clone is one base away. Here the CDR3 omits its conserved ending phenylalanine or tryptophan, so a read error is the likely source. CDR3 in amino acids: CSVEGTGNTYEQYS. CDR3 DNA: TGCAGCGTTGAAGGGACAGGGAATACCTACGAGCAGTACTCC. This chain uses TRBV29-1 with TRBJ2-7, with 8 bases identical to TRBD1. Germline V gene sequence: CDR1 SQVTM, CDR2 ANQGSEA. V lost 1 base to trimming and J lost 2 bases; unmatched junction nucleotides: 4. The CDR3 runs to 14 residues.

The chain employs TRBV6-5 and TRBJ1-6; D is uncertain. The germline V gene encodes CDR1 MNHEY and CDR2 SVGAGI. V was cut by 5 bases and J by 4 bases, with 15 bases left in between. The CDR3 runs to 16 residues. The CDR3 nucleotides are TGTGCCAGCAGTCCTACCGACGGACGATATAATTCACCCCTCCACTTT. Translation gives CASSPTDGRYNSPLHF.

This clonotype was recorded at least ten times. The chain uses TRBV2 and TRBJ1-2; D is unresolved. V was shortened by 6 bases and J by 4 bases, with 9 bases between the two germline ends. This CDR3 has 12 residues. Germline V gives CDR1 SNHLY, CDR2 FYNNEI. The CDR3, as DNA: TGTGCCAGCAGCCTCGACATCTATGGCTACACCTTC. The encoded protein is CASSLDIYGYTF. Supplemented by reference TRBV2 and TRBJ1-2, the full variable domain reads EPEVTQTPSHQVTQMGQEVILRCVPISNHLYFYWYRQILGQKVEFLVSFYNNEISEKSEIFDDQFSVERPDGSNFTLKIRSTKLEDSAMYFCASSLDIYGYTFGSGTRLTVV.

The gene calls are TRBV3-1 and TRBJ1-5; D is unresolved. V was cut by 1 base and J by 5 bases, with 9 bases left in between. From germline, CDR1 is LGHDT and CDR2 YNNKEL (reference sequence). The CDR3 is 14 amino acids. CDR3 protein: CASSQALGDQPQHF. The CDR3 DNA reads TGTGCCAGCAGCCAAGCCCTCGGGGATCAGCCCCAGCATTTT.

This clonotype was seen at least ten times. This chain joins TRBV29-1 and TRBJ2-5; TRBD2 aligns across 11 bases. V was clipped by 6 bases and J by 1 base; unmatched bases: 7. Germline V gene lookup returns CDR1 SQVTM and CDR2 ANQGSEA. The CDR3 runs 15 residues. DNA of the CDR3: TGCAGCGTCGCCGGGACTAGCGGACTCCAAGAGACCCAGTACTTC. Translated, it gives CSVAGTSGLQETQYF.

V and J are TRBV5-8 and TRBJ1-6, with 7 bases fitting TRBD1. There are 15 residues in the CDR3. With V trimmed by 4 bases and J by 8 bases, 9 bases remained unmatched. Germline CDR1 is SGHTS and CDR2 is YDEGEE. The CDR3 region is CASSRDSLWHSPLHF. The CDR3 coding sequence is TGTGCCAGCAGCCGGGACAGCCTCTGGCATTCACCCCTCCACTTT. Full variable domain (missing parts from reference TRBV5-8 and TRBJ1-6): EAGVTQSPTHLIKTRGQQATLRCSPISGHTSVYWYQQALGLGLQFLLWYDEGEERNRGNFPPRFSGRQFPNYSSELNVNALELEDSALYLCASSRDSLWHSPLHFGNGTRLTVT.

The V gene is TRBV12-3 or TRBV12-4, the J gene TRBJ1-5, with 7 nucleotides matching TRBD1. This CDR3 region has 14 residues. V shed 3 bases and J 7 bases; nucleotides not matched to a gene: 6. The CDR3 loop reads CASSFGQDRQPQHF. Here the CDR3 DNA reads TGTGCCAGCAGTTTCGGACAGGACCGACAGCCCCAGCATTTT.

The chain recombines TRBV10-3 with TRBJ1-1, with 7 bases matching TRBD1. V lost 3 bases and J lost 5; bases outside the gene matches: 9. In germline, CDR1 is ENHRY, CDR2 SYGVKD. CDR3 length equals 15 residues. The CDR3 protein is CAISDLGTEGTEAFF. The CDR3 coding sequence is TGTGCCATCAGTGATTTGGGGACAGAGGGAACTGAAGCTTTCTTT.

The sample holds many counts of this clonotype. The rearrangement links TRBV7-2 to TRBJ2-6; a possible D gene is TRBD1 (6 bases). The V end lost 5 bases, the J end lost 0 bases, and 20 bases lay between the germline ends. Germline values: CDR1 SGHTA, CDR2 FQGNSA. CDR3 length: 19 residues. This CDR3 reads CASSAAPRGFGSGANVLTF. CDR3 bases: TGTGCCAGCAGCGCGGCCCCGAGGGGGTTCGGCTCTGGGGCCAACGTCCTGACTTTC.